The source of this TCR beta chain is a study of blood T cell repertoires in COVID-19. Study details: Sites across the United States, Italy and Spain contributed samples from acute and convalescent COVID-19. PBMCs, B-cell-depleted T cells, or T cells provided the cDNA or gDNA that made up the material.

The data were produced by immunoSEQ multiplex PCR, yet TCRdb's version contains in-frame clones alone and is incomplete. The table has roughly 200,000 clones, 85% seen once. Germline V gives CDR1 SGDLS, CDR2 YYNGEE. With 3 bases removed from V and 4 bases from J, the gap between germline ends came to 16 bases. The CDR3 covers 15 residues. Sequencing input: peripheral blood. The source is a person aged 70 to 79 with COVID-19, enrolled during active disease. The chain couples TRBV9 to TRBJ1-1; tentatively, D is TRBD1 (5 bases). As DNA, the CDR3 is TGTGCCAGCAGCGAAACAGGTTTCATGGGCACTGAAGCTTTCTTT. This encodes CASSETGFMGTEAFF. Using reference TRBV9 and TRBJ1-1 for the parts outside the CDR3, the full variable domain is DSGVTQTPKHLITATGQRVTLRCSPRSGDLSVYWYQQSLDQGLQFLIQYYNGEERAKGNILERFSAQQFPDLHSELNLSSLELGDSALYFCASSETGFMGTEAFFGQGTRLTVV.